Reported below is one T cell receptor (beta chain). The sample holds many counts of this clonotype. The clone's antigen remains unknown. Per-base qualities were not stored, and no clone one base away is much larger. The data are from a study of T cell repertoires in cytomegalovirus infection (dated by TCRdb to the late 2010s). Regarding the study in general: Because public TCR beta signatures pointed to carriage of CMV infection together with the matching HLA type, the HLA type of each donor mattered for the analysis.

At the junction V is shortened by 7 bases and J by 2 bases; bases outside the gene matches: 7. The CDR1 and CDR2 encoded by the germline V gene are SGHVS and FNYEAQ. The CDR3 measures 15 amino acids from cysteine to phenylalanine. The only DNA kept is the CDR3, 45 bases in frame from the first base. TCRdb records Illumina HiSeq 1500 as the sequencer. The public sequencing data were trimmed at Q25 with fastp and processed into clonotypes with MiXCR by TCRdb, which kept only in-frame beta chains. Here each entry gathers all rows of one CDR3 protein and keeps the most common genes and DNA. This sample gives around 300,000 distinct CDR3 sequences in total; roughly 25% of them show up just once. The top ten constitute roughly 13% of the sample. General findings and caveats noted by the study authors: Carriers of CMV infection plus the relevant HLA type were discriminated by the cumulative frequency of public TCR beta family members in the study cohort and in an independent approximately 350-donor cohort. In the ex vivo response, HLA-C-restricted CMV-specific TCR beta clonotypes were dominant, and in two of eight donors the single most frequent clonotype came from this HLA-C-restricted group.

The sample taken for sequencing was PBMCs. The sequence derives from a human donor in good health (CMV status not recorded). Some clones in this sample may be carry-over from other donors' samples. The chain links TRBV7-6 with TRBJ2-2; the junction holds 7 bases that match TRBD2. CDR3 protein: CASNQGLFNTGELFF. DNA sequence: TGTGCCAGCAACCAGGGACTATTTAACACCGGGGAGCTGTTTTTT.